These T cell receptor beta chains were read from a single sample in a study of T cell changes during pregnancy in multiple sclerosis. Only in-frame clones appear in the TCRdb table, and some are missing; sequencing was by immunoSEQ multiplex PCR. The sample consists of 39,000 or so clones, around 93% of them appearing once. Sequenced material: CD8+ T cells from peripheral blood mononuclear cells, taken before pregnancy. These receptors all come from a female donor with multiple sclerosis, enrolled in a pregnancy study. CDR3s include the opening cysteine and the closing phenylalanine or tryptophan. D genes are given only for firm matches. Where a row states a size, it is once, few, many or the class of an expanded clone; other rows omit it.

J gene,clone size,V gene,D gene,CDR3 DNA,CDR3 protein
TRBJ1-1,NA,TRBV28,TRBD1,TGTGCCAGCACTCTCCAGGGGGCCTGGACTGAAGCTTTCTTT,CASTLQGAWTEAFF
TRBJ1-1,NA,TRBV11-2,NA,TGTGCCAGCAGCTTAGTTAGCGAAGCTTTCTTT,CASSLVSEAFF
TRBJ1-1,NA,TRBV11-1,NA,TGTGCCAGCAGCTTCGGGGGGCTTGGGACTGAAGCTTTCTTT,CASSFGGLGTEAFF
TRBJ2-3,NA,TRBV6-4,TRBD2,TGTGCCAGCAGTGACTCTGGCGGGGGGGCAGATACGCAGTATTTT,CASSDSGGGADTQYF
TRBJ1-2,NA,TRBV7-9,TRBD1,TGTGCCAGCAGCTTGGCCGGGACAGGGACCTATGGCTACACCTTC,CASSLAGTGTYGYTF
TRBJ2-7,NA,TRBV14,TRBD1,TGTGCCAGCAGCCAACAGGGGGCCCCGGCCTACGAGCAGTACTTC,CASSQQGAPAYEQYF
TRBJ1-4,NA,TRBV14,TRBD1,TGTGCCAGCAGCCAAGGTTGGACAGGGGCAACTAATGAAAAACTGTTTTTT,CASSQGWTGATNEKLFF
TRBJ1-5,NA,TRBV9,NA,TGTGCCAGCAGCGAGAGCGGGGGCCTCAATCAGCCCCAGCATTTT,CASSESGGLNQPQHF
TRBJ2-1,NA,TRBV28,TRBD2,TGTGCCAGCAGTTCTATAGCGGGAGCGCTCTACAATGAGCAGTTCTTC,CASSSIAGALYNEQFF
TRBJ2-3,NA,TRBV5-6,NA,TGTGCCAGCAGCCCGGGTTCCACAGATACGCAGTATTTT,CASSPGSTDTQYF
TRBJ1-1,NA,TRBV9,NA,TGTGCCAGCAGCGTAGGACACCTTAACACTGAAGCTTTCTTT,CASSVGHLNTEAFF
TRBJ2-3,NA,TRBV7-8,TRBD2,TGTGCCAGCAGCTTCACTACGGGACTAGCGGGAGTACCAGATACGCAGTATTTT,CASSFTTGLAGVPDTQYF
TRBJ2-7,NA,TRBV15,TRBD1,TGTGCCACCAGCGGTGATACAGGGGCCTACGAGCAGTACTTC,CATSGDTGAYEQYF
TRBJ1-3,NA,TRBV27,NA,TGTGCCAGCAGCTACGGACAGCCTGACTCTGGAAACACCATATATTTT,CASSYGQPDSGNTIYF
TRBJ2-2,NA,TRBV5-4,TRBD1,TGTGCCAGCAGCTCAACAGGGGTGAACACCGGGGAGCTGTTTTTT,CASSSTGVNTGELFF
TRBJ2-4,NA,TRBV5-1,TRBD1,TGCGCCAGCAGCTCGGACAGGAGATTAGCCAAAAACATTCAGTACTTC,CASSSDRRLAKNIQYF
TRBJ1-2,NA,TRBV5-1,NA,TGCGCCAGCAGCTTGGTACAGGCTAACTATGGCTACACCTTC,CASSLVQANYGYTF
TRBJ2-3,NA,TRBV4-2,NA,TGTGCCAGCAGCCAAGCGGACGGGGTAGGTACGCAGTATTTT,CASSQADGVGTQYF
TRBJ2-5,few,TRBV5-6,TRBD1,TGTGCCAGCATGGGACAGGGGGCGCGGGAGACCCAGTACTTC,CASMGQGARETQYF
TRBJ2-1,NA,TRBV7-9,TRBD2,TGTGCCAGCAGCTTAGCTGGTGGAAATTGGAGCGGGAGTTACAATGAGCAGTTCTTC,CASSLAGGNWSGSYNEQFF
TRBJ2-7,NA,TRBV7-9,NA,TGTGCCAGCAGCACGGGACAACAATACGAGCAGTACTTC,CASSTGQQYEQYF
TRBJ2-1,NA,TRBV9,TRBD1,TGTGCCAGCAGCGCCCGGACAGGGGGGAGCAATGAGCAGTTCTTC,CASSARTGGSNEQFF
TRBJ2-7,NA,TRBV5-6,NA,TGTGCCAGCAGCTTGGCTCCACAGCACGAGCAGTACTTC,CASSLAPQHEQYF
TRBJ2-6,NA,TRBV30,NA,TGTGCCTGGAGTGTTACTGCCACTGGGGCCAACGTCCTGACTTTC,CAWSVTATGANVLTF
TRBJ2-3,NA,TRBV7-9,TRBD1,TGTGCCAGCAGCTCACCTCAGGGGGTTATTCGGACCACAGATACGCAGTATTTT,CASSSPQGVIRTTDTQYF
TRBJ1-6,NA,TRBV7-9,NA,TGTGCCAGCAGCCCCGCGGGGAGGCAGGGAGCAAATTCACCCCTCCACTTT,CASSPAGRQGANSPLHF
TRBJ2-3,NA,TRBV27,NA,TGTGCCAGCAGTTTCAAGTGGGAGACAGATACGCAGTATTTT,CASSFKWETDTQYF
TRBJ1-3,NA,TRBV7-4,TRBD1,TGTGCCAGCAGCACAATGGACAGGGCCCCTGGAAACACCATATATTTT,CASSTMDRAPGNTIYF
TRBJ1-5,NA,TRBV6-5,NA,TGTGCCAGCAGTACCCGACAAGATAGCAATCAGCCCCAGCATTTT,CASSTRQDSNQPQHF
TRBJ2-1,NA,TRBV9,TRBD2,TGTGCCAGCAGTCTTAGCGGGAGGCCCCACAATGAGCAGTTCTTC,CASSLSGRPHNEQFF
TRBJ1-1,NA,TRBV28,TRBD1,TGTGCCAGCAGTTCTTTCCACAGGGGGCTGGGCACTGAAGCTTTCTTT,CASSSFHRGLGTEAFF
TRBJ1-1,NA,TRBV27,NA,TGTGCCAGCAGTTTAAATCCCCAGACTGAAGCTTTCTTT,CASSLNPQTEAFF
TRBJ2-5,NA,TRBV4-1,TRBD2,TGCGCCAGCAGCCAAGAGTTAGCGGGTGAAGAGACCCAGTACTTC,CASSQELAGEETQYF
TRBJ2-1,NA,TRBV5-1,TRBD2,TGCGCCAGCAGCCCATCGAAGCGGGGGGGCGGTGAGCAGTTCTTC,CASSPSKRGGGEQFF
TRBJ1-1,few,TRBV9,TRBD1,TGTGCCAGCAGCCCTCGGACAGGGGGAACCGGTGAAGCTTTCTTT,CASSPRTGGTGEAFF
TRBJ2-3,NA,TRBV6-1,NA,TGTGCCAGCCGGGCCCCGACTACCTACACAGATACGCAGTATTTT,CASRAPTTYTDTQYF
TRBJ1-1,NA,TRBV6-5,NA,TGTGCCAGCAGTTACTCACAGGGCACTGAAGCTTTCTTT,CASSYSQGTEAFF
TRBJ2-1,NA,TRBV6-1,TRBD2,TGTGCCAGCAGTGAAAAAGCTAGCGGCGGTGAGCAGTTCTTC,CASSEKASGGEQFF
TRBJ2-2,NA,TRBV15,TRBD2,TGTGCCACCAGCGGTTCCCTCGGGCGGGGGGTCACCGGGGAGCTGTTTTTT,CATSGSLGRGVTGELFF
TRBJ1-2,few,TRBV5-1,TRBD1,TGCGCCAGCAGCTTGGTGGACAGGGGGCGGCATGGCTACACCTTC,CASSLVDRGRHGYTF
TRBJ2-3,NA,TRBV27,NA,TGTGCCAGCAGTTTATGGAGATTGGCAGATACGCAGTATTTT,CASSLWRLADTQYF
TRBJ1-1,NA,TRBV27,NA,TGTGCCAGCAGTTTGTGGCAGGGGAACACTGAAGCTTTCTTT,CASSLWQGNTEAFF
TRBJ2-1,NA,TRBV7-9,NA,TGTGCGAGCCGGGACACCTCCTACAATGAGCAGTTCTTC,CASRDTSYNEQFF
TRBJ2-7,NA,TRBV10-3,NA,TGTGCCATCAGTTCCGGACAGCCCTACGAGCAGTACTTC,CAISSGQPYEQYF
TRBJ2-1,NA,TRBV30,NA,TGTGCCTGGACGCGGGGAGGAGGTCGGTACAATGAGCAGTTCTTC,CAWTRGGGRYNEQFF
TRBJ2-7,NA,TRBV7-9,NA,TGTGCCAGCAGCTTATTTTCAGGGGACTACGAGCAGTACTTC,CASSLFSGDYEQYF
TRBJ2-3,NA,TRBV27,NA,TGTGCCAGCAGTTTCAGTGGAGATACGCAGTATTTT,CASSFSGDTQYF
TRBJ2-5,NA,TRBV7-9,TRBD1,TGTGCCAGCAGCTTCCCAGCCGGACAGGGTTTGGAGACCCAGTACTTC,CASSFPAGQGLETQYF
TRBJ1-1,few,TRBV6-5,NA,TGTGCCAGCAGTTACGGGGCCCAAGCTTTCTTT,CASSYGAQAFF
TRBJ2-1,NA,TRBV9,NA,TGTGCCAGCAGCGTAGGAGGATTAAATGAGCAGTTCTTC,CASSVGGLNEQFF
TRBJ2-3,NA,TRBV14,TRBD2,TGTGCCAGCAGCCCAGCGGGAGGCGGTACAGATACGCAGTATTTT,CASSPAGGGTDTQYF
TRBJ2-7,NA,TRBV7-9,TRBD1,TGTGCCACGGAAAGAGGACAGGGGAACTCCTACGAGCAGTACTTC,CATERGQGNSYEQYF
TRBJ2-7,NA,TRBV7-9,TRBD1,TGTGCCAGCAGCGTAAGGGGGACAGGGGGTCAAGGGGAGCAGTACTTC,CASSVRGTGGQGEQYF
TRBJ2-1,once,TRBV11-2,NA,TGTGCCAGCAGCGTCGGCCGGGGGAATGAGCAGTTCTTC,CASSVGRGNEQFF
TRBJ2-3,NA,TRBV5-6,NA,TGTGCCAGCAGCGACGACTCAAATGGGGATACGCAGTATTTT,CASSDDSNGDTQYF
TRBJ1-6,once,TRBV5-6,TRBD1,TGTGCCAGCAGCGGACAGGGCAATTCACCCCTCCACTTT,CASSGQGNSPLHF
TRBJ2-1,NA,TRBV7-3,NA,TGTGCCAGCAGCTTAAGGGGGGTTAATGAGCAGTTCTTC,CASSLRGVNEQFF
TRBJ2-7,once,TRBV7-9,TRBD1,TGTGCCAGCAGTCCTCCGACAGGGTTGTACGAGCAGTACTTC,CASSPPTGLYEQYF
TRBJ1-1,NA,TRBV28,TRBD1,TGTGCCAGTGTGTACAGGGGGCCGAACACTGAAGCTTTCTTT,CASVYRGPNTEAFF